Following are 18 T cell receptor beta chains from one sample sequenced in a study of beta chain features in type 1 diabetes. Investigators reverse transcribed all isolated RNA, so they sequenced expressed TCRB transcripts. This table comes from immunoSEQ multiplex PCR, and its TCRdb copy is limited to in-frame clones, with some not included. The sample gives about 410,000 clones, about 14% of which show up once; less than 0.04% is in the top ten. Sequenced: naive CD4+ T cells from blood. The receptors here all came from a man younger than 40 in good health.

As for this clone: Other DNA sequences of this sample code for an identical CDR3. The chain is built from TRBV20-1 and TRBJ2-3; no reliable D call. This CDR3 is built from 11 residues. The V gene lost 5 bases and the J gene lost 2 bases, with 5 bases spanning the gap. Germline V gene sequence: CDR1 DFQATT, CDR2 SNEGSKA (reference sequence). The CDR3: CSAQNTDTQYF. The CDR3 coding sequence is TGCAGTGCTCAGAACACAGATACGCAGTATTTT.

The table lists this clone with a few counts. V and J are TRBV10-3 and TRBJ2-3; D gene uncertain. V was shortened by 5 bases and J by 2 bases, with 11 bases between the two germline ends. Germline CDR1 reads ENHRY; CDR2 reads SYGVKD. This CDR3 spans 14 amino acids. The CDR3 loop reads CAISPSRNTDTQYF. CDR3 nucleotide sequence: TGTGCCATCAGTCCAAGCCGAAACACAGATACGCAGTATTTT.

This clone occurred a few times. The CDR3 spells CASEKWTGMNTEAFF. CDR3 nucleotides: TGTGCCAGTGAAAAATGGACAGGGATGAACACTGAAGCTTTCTTT. This chain links TRBV19 with TRBJ1-1; 8 positions match TRBD1. There are 15 residues in the CDR3. With V trimmed by 8 bases and J by 0 bases, 8 bases remained unmatched. Germline V gene lookup returns CDR1 LNHDA and CDR2 SQIVND (reference sequence).

This clone was seen only a few times. This specimen includes other DNA sequences encoding the same CDR3. This chain links TRBV7-2 with TRBJ2-1; D assignment may be TRBD1 or TRBD2 (5 bases each). This CDR3 comprises 14 residues. Per the germline V gene, CDR1 is SGHTA and CDR2 is FQGNSA. The germline V and J ends were trimmed by 1 base and 4 bases, with 8 bases remaining between them. CDR3 in amino acids: CASSLGREYNEQFF. CDR3 in DNA: TGTGCCAGCAGCTTAGGCAGGGAGTACAATGAGCAGTTCTTC.

This sequence joins TRBV5-4 and TRBJ2-1, with TRBD2 identical over 12 bases. The CDR3 consists of 17 residues. Trimming cost V 0 bases and J 6 bases; bases outside gene matches: 7. Germline V lookup: CDR1 SGHNT, CDR2 YYREEE (reference sequence). The CDR3 DNA is TGTGCCAGCAGCTTGGGGCGACTAGCGGGGGTGCCCAATGAGCAGTTCTTC. This sequence encodes CASSLGRLAGVPNEQFF.

The chain combines TRBV15 with TRBJ1-5; TRBD1 aligns across 7 bases. Trimming cost V 1 base and J 3 bases; bases outside gene matches: 3. From germline, CDR1 is LNHNV and CDR2 YYDKDF (reference sequence). CDR3 length equals 15 residues. CDR3 protein: CATSRGQGNNQPQHF. The CDR3, as DNA: TGTGCCACCAGCAGAGGACAGGGTAACAATCAGCCCCAGCATTTT.

This clone was observed a few times. CDR3 DNA: TGTGCCAGCAGCGTAGAAGGGGACATAGCAGGCACGCAGTATTTT. Its translation: CASSVEGDIAGTQYF. The rearrangement joins TRBV9 to TRBJ2-3, with TRBD1 as a possible D gene (6 bases). The CDR3 sequence is 15 residues long. Trimming pared 0 bases from V and 9 bases from J, leaving 17 bases between. The V gene's germline CDR1 is SGDLS and CDR2 YYNGEE.

The CDR3 bases are TGTGCCAGCAGTCCGGACAGCTATGGCTACACCTTC. Protein product: CASSPDSYGYTF. This rearrangement joins TRBV27 to TRBJ1-2; tentatively, D is TRBD1 (6 bases). Germline V gene sequence: CDR1 MNHEY, CDR2 SMNVEV (reference sequence). V gave up 5 bases and J gave up 4 bases, with 8 bases separating them. The CDR3 extends over 12 amino acids.

The table lists this clone with a few counts. CDR3 loop: CASSLGPTGELFF. The CDR3 nucleotides are TGTGCCAGCAGCCTGGGTCCCACCGGGGAGCTGTTTTTT. V is TRBV25-1 and J is TRBJ2-2; no clear D gene. Trimming stripped 6 bases from V and 4 bases from J, with 9 bases between. CDR3 length: 13 residues. Per germline, CDR1 MGHDK and CDR2 SYGVNS.

In nucleotides, the CDR3 is TGTGCCAGCAGCCATCGGTGGACGTCCAACACCATATATTTT. Translated, it gives CASSHRWTSNTIYF. V and J are TRBV7-6 and TRBJ1-3; the D is unclear. Germline CDR1 SGHVS, CDR2 FNYEAQ. Trimming cost V 5 bases and J 7 bases, with 15 bases left between them. This CDR3 comprises 14 residues.

This clone was detected only a few times. The genes are TRBV4-3 and TRBJ1-1, with TRBD1 as a possible D gene (5 bases). CDR3 length equals 17 residues. V lost 1 base to trimming and J lost 3 bases, with 18 bases between them. Germline CDR1 reads LGHNA; CDR2 reads YSLEER. The CDR3 loop is CASSQAPGGSVYTEAFF. The CDR3, as DNA: TGCGCCAGCAGCCAAGCCCCCGGGGGATCGGTGTACACTGAAGCTTTCTTT.

The rearrangement joins TRBV21-1 to TRBJ2-7; no check of the table's D call, TRBD2, against the DNA was made. TRBV21-1 is a pseudogene segment. This CDR3 spans 11 amino acids. The DNA of the CDR3 is TGTGCCAGAGCGGGATTCGACGAGCAGTACGTC. Residues: CARAGFDEQYV.

The chain carries TRBV7-2 and TRBJ2-2; no definite D call. Germline CDR1 reads SGHTA; CDR2 reads FQGNSA. CDR3 length: 13 amino acids. Trimming removed 2 bases from V and 6 bases from J, with 7 bases in between. The CDR3 loop is CASSLSVAGELFF. CDR3 nucleotide sequence: TGTGCCAGCAGCTTATCAGTCGCCGGGGAGCTGTTTTTT. Filled out from reference TRBV7-2 and TRBJ2-2, the complete variable domain reads GAGVSQSPSNKVTEKGKDVELRCDPISGHTALYWYRQSLGQGLEFLIYFQGNSAPDKSGLPSDRFSAERTGGSVSTLTIQRTQQEDSAVYLCASSLSVAGELFFGEGSRLTVL.

The V call is TRBV6-1, the J call TRBJ2-3; TRBD2 agrees at 9 bases. The CDR3 consists of 16 residues. With V trimmed by 2 bases and J by 3 bases, 6 bases remained unmatched. Germline loops: CDR1 MNHNS, CDR2 SASEGT. CDR3 residues: CASSEWFSGGTDTQYF. The CDR3 coding sequence is TGTGCCAGCAGTGAATGGTTTAGCGGGGGAACAGATACGCAGTATTTT.

The chain is built from TRBV27 and TRBJ2-3; 8 bases map to TRBD1. The CDR3 spans 17 residues. Germline trimming cut 2 bases from V and 2 bases from J; bases unmatched to any gene: 9. Germline V gene lookup returns CDR1 MNHEY and CDR2 SMNVEV (reference sequence). The CDR3 protein is CASSLTSGTGNTDTQYF. The CDR3 region has the DNA TGTGCCAGCAGTTTAACTTCCGGGACAGGTAACACAGATACGCAGTATTTT.

This clone was counted only a few times. The rearrangement links TRBV30 to TRBJ1-3; D gene uncertain. The CDR3 is made up of 15 amino acids. Germline CDR1 is GTSNPN and CDR2 is SVGIG (reference sequence). V was shortened by 0 bases and J by 4 bases, with 13 bases between the two germline ends. Here the CDR3 reads CAWSVLPRSGNTIYF. For the CDR3, the DNA is TGTGCCTGGAGTGTACTTCCGAGGTCGGGAAACACCATATATTTT. The full variable domain, rest sourced from reference TRBV30 and TRBJ1-3, is SQTIHQWPATLVQPVGSPLSLECTVEGTSNPNLYWYRQAAGRGLQLLFYSVGIGQISSEVPQNLSASRPQDRQFILSSKKLLLSDSGFYLCAWSVLPRSGNTIYFGEGSWLTVV.

In this sample, this clone turned up a few times. The chain carries TRBV9 and TRBJ1-1; D is perhaps TRBD1 (6 bases). The V gene's germline CDR1 is SGDLS and CDR2 YYNGEE. The CDR3 is 15 amino acids. Trimming cost V 3 bases and J 0 bases, with 12 bases left between them. The CDR3 loop is CASSARRGMNTEAFF. The CDR3 DNA sequence: TGTGCCAGCAGCGCCCGCAGGGGCATGAACACTGAAGCTTTCTTT.

This clone has only a few counts. The rearrangement joins TRBV7-9 to TRBJ1-2; no definite D call. The CDR3 runs to 14 residues. Trimming stripped 1 base from V and 0 bases from J, with 6 bases between. Germline V gene lookup returns CDR1 SEHNR and CDR2 FQNEAQ (reference sequence). The CDR3 DNA follows: TGTGCCAGCAGCTTAGATGTAGCTAACTATGGCTACACCTTC. Translating it yields CASSLDVANYGYTF.